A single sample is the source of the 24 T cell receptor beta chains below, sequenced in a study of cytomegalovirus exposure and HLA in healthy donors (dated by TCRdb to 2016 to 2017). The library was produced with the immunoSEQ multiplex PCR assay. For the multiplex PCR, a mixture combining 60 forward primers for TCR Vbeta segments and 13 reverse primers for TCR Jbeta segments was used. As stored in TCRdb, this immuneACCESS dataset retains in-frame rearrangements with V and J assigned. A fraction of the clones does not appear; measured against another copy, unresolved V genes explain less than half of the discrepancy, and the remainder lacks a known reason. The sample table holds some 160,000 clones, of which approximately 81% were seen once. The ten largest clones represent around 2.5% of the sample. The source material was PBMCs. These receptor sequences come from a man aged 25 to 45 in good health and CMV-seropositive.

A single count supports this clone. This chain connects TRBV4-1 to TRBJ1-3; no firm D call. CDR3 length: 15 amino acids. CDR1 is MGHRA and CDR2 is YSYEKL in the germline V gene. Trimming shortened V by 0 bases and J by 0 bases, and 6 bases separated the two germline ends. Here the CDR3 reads CASSQDRVSGNTIYF. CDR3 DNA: TGCGCCAGCAGCCAAGACCGGGTCTCTGGAAACACCATATATTTT.

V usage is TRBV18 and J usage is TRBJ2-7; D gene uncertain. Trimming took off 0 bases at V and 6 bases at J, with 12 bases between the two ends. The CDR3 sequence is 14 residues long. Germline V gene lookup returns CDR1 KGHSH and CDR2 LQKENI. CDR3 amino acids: CASSPPDLRLEQYF. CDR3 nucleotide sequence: TGTGCCAGCTCACCACCCGACTTGCGACTCGAGCAGTACTTC. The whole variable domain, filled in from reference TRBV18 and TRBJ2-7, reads NAGVMQNPRHLVRRRGQEARLRCSPMKGHSHVYWYRQLPEEGLKFMVYLQKENIIDESGMPKERFSAEFPKEGPSILRIQQVVRGDSAAYFCASSPPDLRLEQYFGPGTRLTVT.

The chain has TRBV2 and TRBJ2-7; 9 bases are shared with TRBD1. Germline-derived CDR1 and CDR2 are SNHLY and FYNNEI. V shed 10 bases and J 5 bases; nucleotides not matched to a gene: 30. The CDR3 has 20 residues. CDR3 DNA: TGTGCCACTTCACCCGGGGCGGGAAACCTCCCGGGACAGGGAGAAAACGAGCAGTACTTC. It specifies CATSPGAGNLPGQGENEQYF.

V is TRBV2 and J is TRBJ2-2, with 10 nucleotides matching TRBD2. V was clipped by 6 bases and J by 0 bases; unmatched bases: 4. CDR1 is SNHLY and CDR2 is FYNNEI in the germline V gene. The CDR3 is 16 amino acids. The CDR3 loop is CASRPGLAPNTGELFF. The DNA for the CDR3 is TGTGCCAGCAGGCCGGGACTAGCGCCGAACACCGGGGAGCTGTTTTTT. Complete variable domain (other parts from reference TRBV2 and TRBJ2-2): EPEVTQTPSHQVTQMGQEVILRCVPISNHLYFYWYRQILGQKVEFLVSFYNNEISEKSEIFDDQFSVERPDGSNFTLKIRSTKLEDSAMYFCASRPGLAPNTGELFFGEGSRLTVL.

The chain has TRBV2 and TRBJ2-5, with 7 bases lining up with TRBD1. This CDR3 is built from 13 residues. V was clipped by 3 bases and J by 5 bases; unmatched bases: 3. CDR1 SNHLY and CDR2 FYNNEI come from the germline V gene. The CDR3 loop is CASSDRGFETQYF. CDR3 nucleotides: TGTGCCAGCAGTGACAGGGGGTTTGAGACCCAGTACTTC.

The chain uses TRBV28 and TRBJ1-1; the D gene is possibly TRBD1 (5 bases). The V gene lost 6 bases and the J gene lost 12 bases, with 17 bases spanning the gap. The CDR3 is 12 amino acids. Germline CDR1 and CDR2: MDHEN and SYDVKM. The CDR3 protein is CASRGNEGRSFF. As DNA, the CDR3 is TGTGCCAGCAGGGGAAATGAGGGGAGGTCTTTCTTT.

The CDR3 DNA reads TGTGCCAGCAGCTTGGGGGTCGCGCATTCGGGGTTTATGAACACTGAAGCTTTCTTT. This encodes CASSLGVAHSGFMNTEAFF. This chain joins TRBV5-8 and TRBJ1-1, with D unresolved. V lost 0 bases and J 0 bases, leaving 21 bases between the germline ends. In germline, CDR1 is SGHTS, CDR2 YDEGEE. This CDR3 contains 19 residues. Using reference TRBV5-8 and TRBJ1-1 for the parts outside the CDR3, the full variable domain is EAGVTQSPTHLIKTRGQQATLRCSPISGHTSVYWYQQALGLGLQFLLWYDEGEERNRGNFPPRFSGRQFPNYSSELNVNALELEDSALYLCASSLGVAHSGFMNTEAFFGQGTRLTVV.

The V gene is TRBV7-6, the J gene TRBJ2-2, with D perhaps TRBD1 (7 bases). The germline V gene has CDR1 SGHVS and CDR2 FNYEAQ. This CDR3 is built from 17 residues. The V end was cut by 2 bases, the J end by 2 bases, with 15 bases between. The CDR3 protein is CASSLLGGQTNTGELFF. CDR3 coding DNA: TGTGCCAGCAGCTTATTGGGGGGACAGACTAACACCGGGGAGCTGTTTTTT.

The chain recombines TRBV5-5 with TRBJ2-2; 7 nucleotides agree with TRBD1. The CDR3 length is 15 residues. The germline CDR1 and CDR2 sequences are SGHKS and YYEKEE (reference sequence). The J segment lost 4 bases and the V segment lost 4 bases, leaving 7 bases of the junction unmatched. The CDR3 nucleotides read TGTGCCAGCAGCCCAGGGGGATGGGGCACCGGGGAGCTGTTTTTT. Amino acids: CASSPGGWGTGELFF.

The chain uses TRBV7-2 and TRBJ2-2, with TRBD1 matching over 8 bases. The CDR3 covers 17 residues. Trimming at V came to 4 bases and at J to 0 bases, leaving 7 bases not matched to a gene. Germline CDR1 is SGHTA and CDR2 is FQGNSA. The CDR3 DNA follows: TGTGCCAGCAGCTCCCACAGACAGGGGCCGAACACCGGGGAGCTGTTTTTT. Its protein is CASSSHRQGPNTGELFF.

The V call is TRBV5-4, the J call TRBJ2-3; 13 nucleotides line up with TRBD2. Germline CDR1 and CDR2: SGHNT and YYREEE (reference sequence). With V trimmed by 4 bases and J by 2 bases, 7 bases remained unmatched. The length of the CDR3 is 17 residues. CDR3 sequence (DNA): TGTGCCAGCAGCCGACCGGGACTAGCGGGAATCACAGATACGCAGTATTTT. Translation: CASSRPGLAGITDTQYF.

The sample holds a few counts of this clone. The CDR3 is CASRPGGVVATEAFF. In DNA form, the CDR3 reads TGTGCCAGTAGGCCCGGGGGGGTAGTTGCCACTGAAGCTTTCTTT. The J gene is TRBJ1-1, the V gene TRBV19, with a weak D call TRBD1 (5 bases). In germline, CDR1 is LNHDA, CDR2 SQIVND (reference sequence). The CDR3 runs 15 residues. Trimming took off 6 bases at V and 4 bases at J, with 18 bases between the two ends.

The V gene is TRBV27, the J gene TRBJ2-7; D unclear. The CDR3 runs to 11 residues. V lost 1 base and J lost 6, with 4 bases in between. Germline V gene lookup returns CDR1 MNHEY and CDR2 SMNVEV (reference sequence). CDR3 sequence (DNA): TGTGCCAGCAGTTTATGCAGCGAGCAGTACGTC. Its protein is CASSLCSEQYV.

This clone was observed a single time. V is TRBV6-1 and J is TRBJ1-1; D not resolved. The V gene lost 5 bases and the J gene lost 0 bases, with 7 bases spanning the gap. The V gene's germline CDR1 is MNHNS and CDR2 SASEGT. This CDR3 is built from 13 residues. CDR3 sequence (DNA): TGTGCCAGCAGTTCGAGAGTGAACACTGAAGCTTTCTTT. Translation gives CASSSRVNTEAFF.

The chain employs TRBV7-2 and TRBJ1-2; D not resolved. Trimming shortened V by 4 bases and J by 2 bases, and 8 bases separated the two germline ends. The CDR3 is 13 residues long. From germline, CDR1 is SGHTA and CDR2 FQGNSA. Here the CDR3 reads CASSSRVNYGYTF. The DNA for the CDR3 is TGTGCCAGCAGCTCCCGGGTCAACTATGGCTACACCTTC.

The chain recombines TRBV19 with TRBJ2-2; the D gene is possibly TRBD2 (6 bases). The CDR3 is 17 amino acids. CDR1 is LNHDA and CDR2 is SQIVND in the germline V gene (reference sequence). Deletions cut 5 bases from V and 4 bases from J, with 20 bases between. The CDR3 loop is CASSQDWAGLGTGELFF. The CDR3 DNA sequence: TGTGCCAGTAGTCAGGACTGGGCGGGATTGGGCACCGGGGAGCTGTTTTTT.

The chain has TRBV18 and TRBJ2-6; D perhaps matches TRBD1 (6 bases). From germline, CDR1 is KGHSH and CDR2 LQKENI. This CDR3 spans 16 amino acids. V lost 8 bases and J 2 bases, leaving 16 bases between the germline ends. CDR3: CASGETGITGANVLTF. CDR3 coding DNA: TGTGCCAGCGGGGAGACAGGAATAACTGGGGCCAACGTCCTGACTTTC.

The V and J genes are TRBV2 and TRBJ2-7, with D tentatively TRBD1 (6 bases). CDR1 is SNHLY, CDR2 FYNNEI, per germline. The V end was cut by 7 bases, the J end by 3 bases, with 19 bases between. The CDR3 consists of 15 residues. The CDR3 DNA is TGTGCCAGCATAATCTGGCAGGGGCTTGACTACGAGCAGTACTTC. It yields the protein CASIIWQGLDYEQYF.

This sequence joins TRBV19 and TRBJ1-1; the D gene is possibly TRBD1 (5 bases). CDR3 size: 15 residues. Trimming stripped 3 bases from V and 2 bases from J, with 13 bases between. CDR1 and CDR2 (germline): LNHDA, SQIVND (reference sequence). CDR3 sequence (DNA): TGTGCCAGTAGTATTAATCAGGGAATTAACACTGAAGCTTTCTTT. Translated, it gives CASSINQGINTEAFF.

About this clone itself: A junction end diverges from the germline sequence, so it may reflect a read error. CDR3: CASSQERHSERYF. DNA for the CDR3: TGCGCCAGCAGCCAAGAAAGACACTCGGAAAGATACTTT. The chain combines TRBV4-3 with TRBJ2-3; D is unclear. The germline V gene has CDR1 LGHNA and CDR2 YSLEER. The CDR3 sequence is 13 residues long.

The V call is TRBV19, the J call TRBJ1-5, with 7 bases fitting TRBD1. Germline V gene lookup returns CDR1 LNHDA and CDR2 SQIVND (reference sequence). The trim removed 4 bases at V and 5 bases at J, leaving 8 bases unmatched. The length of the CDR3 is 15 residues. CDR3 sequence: CASSNAGGVHQPQHF. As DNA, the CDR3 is TGTGCCAGTAGTAACGCAGGGGGTGTCCATCAGCCCCAGCATTTT.

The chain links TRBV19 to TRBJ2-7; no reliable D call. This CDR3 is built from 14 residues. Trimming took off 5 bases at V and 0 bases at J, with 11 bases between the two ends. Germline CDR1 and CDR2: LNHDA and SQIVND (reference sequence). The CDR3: CASSQVGSSYEQYF. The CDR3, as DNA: TGTGCCAGTAGTCAGGTTGGCAGCTCCTACGAGCAGTACTTC. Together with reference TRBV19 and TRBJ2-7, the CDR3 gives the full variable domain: DGGITQSPKYLFRKEGQNVTLSCEQNLNHDAMYWYRQDPGQGLRLIYYSQIVNDFQKGDIAEGYSVSREKKESFPLTVTSAQKNPTAFYLCASSQVGSSYEQYFGPGTRLTVT.

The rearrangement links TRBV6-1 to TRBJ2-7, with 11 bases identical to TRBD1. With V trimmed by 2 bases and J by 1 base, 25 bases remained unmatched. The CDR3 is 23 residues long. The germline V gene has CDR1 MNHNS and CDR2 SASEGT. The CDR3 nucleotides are TGTGCCAGCAGTGAACCAGAGGGCGGAGCCGCTGGACAGGGGGCCCCCGGGTCCTACGAGCAGTACGTC. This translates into CASSEPEGGAAGQGAPGSYEQYV.

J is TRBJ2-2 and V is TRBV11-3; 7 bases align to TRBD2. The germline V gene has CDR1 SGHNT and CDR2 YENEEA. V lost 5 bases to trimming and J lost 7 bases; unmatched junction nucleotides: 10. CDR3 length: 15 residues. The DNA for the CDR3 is TGTGCCAGCAGCCTAACCGGGACTATCTTCGGGGAGCTGTTTTTT. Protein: CASSLTGTIFGELFF.